This T cell receptor beta chain originates from a study of T cells in Graves' hyperthyroidism and ophthalmopathy. General study results and limits: For ophthalmopathy, model prediction preceded onset by a median about 6.4 months. Most expanded thyroid clonotypes above 0.001 recurred in blood.

Trimming took off 0 bases at V and 7 bases at J, with 9 bases between the two ends. The CDR3 contains 13 residues. Germline V gene sequence: CDR1 ENHRY, CDR2 SYGVKD. This clonotype was recorded many times. The target antigen is unknown. The TCR beta CDR3 regions underwent amplification using RNA transcripts as the source. The study used the HTBI primer set for a first-round RT-PCR of the TCR CDR3. TCRdb re-derived calls from the multiplex PCR reads in MiXCR, one entry per CDR3 protein. The table records hundreds of thousands of distinct CDR3 sequences, roughly 14% of them present only once. V and J are TRBV10-3 and TRBJ1-2; D not resolved. What was sequenced was blood. The clonotype was recovered from a woman aged 25 to 45 with Graves' hyperthyroidism. CDR3 DNA: TGTGCCATCAGTGAGTCAGCCTCTGGTGGCTACACCTTC. This translates into CAISESASGGYTF.